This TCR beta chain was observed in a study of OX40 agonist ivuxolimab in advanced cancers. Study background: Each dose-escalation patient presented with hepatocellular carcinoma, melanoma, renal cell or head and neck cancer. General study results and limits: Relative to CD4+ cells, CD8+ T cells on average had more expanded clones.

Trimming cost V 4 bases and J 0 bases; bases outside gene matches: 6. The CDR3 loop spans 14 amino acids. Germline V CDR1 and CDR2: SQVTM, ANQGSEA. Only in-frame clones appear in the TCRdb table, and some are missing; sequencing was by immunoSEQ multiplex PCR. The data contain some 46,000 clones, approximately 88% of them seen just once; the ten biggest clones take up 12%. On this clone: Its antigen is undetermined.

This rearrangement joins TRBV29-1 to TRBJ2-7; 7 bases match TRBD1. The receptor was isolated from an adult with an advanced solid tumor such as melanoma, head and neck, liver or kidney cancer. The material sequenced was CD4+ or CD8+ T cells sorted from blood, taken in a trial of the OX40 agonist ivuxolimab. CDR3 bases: TGCAGCGTTGTGGAACGGGACAGCTCCTACGAGCAGTACTTC. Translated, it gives CSVVERDSSYEQYF.